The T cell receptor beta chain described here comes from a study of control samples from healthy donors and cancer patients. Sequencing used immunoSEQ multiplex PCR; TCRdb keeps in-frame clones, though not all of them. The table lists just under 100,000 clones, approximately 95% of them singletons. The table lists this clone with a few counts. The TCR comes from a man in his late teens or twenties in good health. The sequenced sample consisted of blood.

CDR3 DNA: TGTGCCAGCAGCAAGACTAGCGGGGGGTTTTCCTACGAGCAGTACTTC. It yields the protein CASSKTSGGFSYEQYF. The chain employs TRBV21-1 and TRBJ2-7; the DNA was not compared with TRBD2, the D call given in the table. TRBV21-1 is a listed pseudogene. The CDR3 has 16 amino acids.